One sample yielded the 6 T cell receptor beta chains listed below, sequenced in a study of shared clonotypes between healthy human individuals. The repertoire was sequenced with immunoSEQ multiplex PCR; TCRdb's copy has only in-frame clones and lacks some. The sample has 2.3 million or so clones, just over 90% seen once; the top ten hold about 0.41%. The sequenced sample was naive CD4+ T cells from PBMCs. Sample subset: CD45RA+ positively selected. Receptor source: a man between 18 and 29 years old in good health. Some clones in this sample may be carry-over from other donors' samples.

The CDR3 DNA is TGTGCCAGTAGTATAGTCGGGCTAGCGGGAGGGCCACAGTTGTTAAATGAGCAGTTCTTC. Translated: CASSIVGLAGGPQLLNEQFF. The chain recombines TRBV19 with TRBJ2-1; TRBD2 aligns across 12 bases. In germline, CDR1 is LNHDA, CDR2 SQIVND (reference sequence). The CDR3 runs to 20 residues. Trimming cost V 1 base and J 7 bases; bases outside gene matches: 17.

The V and J genes are TRBV10-3 and TRBJ2-5; D not resolved. CDR3 length: 14 amino acids. V lost 11 bases to trimming and J lost 5 bases, with 21 bases between them. The germline gives CDR1 ENHRY, CDR2 SYGVKD. For the CDR3, the DNA is TGTGCCCCAGCCCTGACTCACTTAGGGGAGACCCAGTACTTC. Protein product: CAPALTHLGETQYF.

This chain connects TRBV5-1 to TRBJ2-2, with D tentatively TRBD2 (5 bases). Trimming pared 0 bases from V and 7 bases from J, leaving 13 bases between. Germline loops: CDR1 SGHRS, CDR2 YFSETQ. This CDR3 is built from 15 residues. CDR3 nucleotides: TGCGCCAGCAGCTTGGTCGGACTCCTCGTCGGGGAGCTGTTTTTT. Translated: CASSLVGLLVGELFF. Full variable domain (outside the CDR3, taken from reference TRBV5-1 and TRBJ2-2): KAGVTQTPRYLIKTRGQQVTLSCSPISGHRSVSWYQQTPGQGLQFLFEYFSETQRNKGNFPGRFSGRQFSNSRSEMNVSTLELGDSALYLCASSLVGLLVGELFFGEGSRLTVL.

Here the CDR3 reads CASSLRTNTGELFF. CDR3 in DNA: TGTGCCAGCAGCTTGAGGACGAACACCGGGGAGCTGTTTTTT. This sequence joins TRBV7-8 and TRBJ2-2, with D unresolved. The CDR3 runs to 14 residues. CDR1 and CDR2 (germline): SGHVS, FQNEAQ. Trimming removed 3 bases from V and 0 bases from J, with 5 bases in between. Full variable domain (rest looked up from reference TRBV7-8 and TRBJ2-2): GAGVSQSPRYKVAKRGQDVALRCDPISGHVSLFWYQQALGQGPEFLTYFQNEAQLDKSGLPSDRFFAERPEGSVSTLKIQRTQQEDSAVYLCASSLRTNTGELFFGEGSRLTVL.

This chain uses TRBV7-2 with TRBJ2-1, with 11 bases matching TRBD2. CDR3 length equals 17 residues. V was pared by 1 base and J by 6 bases, with 8 bases of the junction left unmatched. CDR1 is SGHTA and CDR2 is FQGNSA in the germline V gene. CDR3 in amino acids: CASSLVATSGSSNEQFF. In DNA, the CDR3 is TGTGCCAGCAGCTTAGTCGCCACTAGCGGGAGTTCCAATGAGCAGTTCTTC.

The V and J genes are TRBV30 and TRBJ2-1; tentative D call: TRBD1 (6 bases). This CDR3 is built from 15 residues. Germline CDR1 reads GTSNPN; CDR2 reads SVGIG (reference sequence). V was cut by 0 bases and J by 6 bases, with 15 bases left in between. The CDR3 DNA reads TGTGCCTGGAGTGTACAGCAGGGGCCGGTCAATGAGCAGTTCTTC. Translating gives CAWSVQQGPVNEQFF.